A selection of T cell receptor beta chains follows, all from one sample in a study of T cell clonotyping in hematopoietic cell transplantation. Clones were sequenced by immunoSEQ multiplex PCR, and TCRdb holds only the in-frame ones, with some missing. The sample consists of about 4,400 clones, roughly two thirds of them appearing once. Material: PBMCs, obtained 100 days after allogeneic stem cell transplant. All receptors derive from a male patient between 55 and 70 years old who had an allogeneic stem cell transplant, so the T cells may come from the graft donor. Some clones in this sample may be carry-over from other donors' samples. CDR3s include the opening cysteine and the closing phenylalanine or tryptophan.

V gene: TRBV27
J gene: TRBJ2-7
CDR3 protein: CASSWGTGASYEQYF

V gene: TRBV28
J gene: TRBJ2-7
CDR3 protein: CASSLRGYYRGDYEQYF

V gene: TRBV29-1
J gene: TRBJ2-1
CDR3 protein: CSVDRGSYNEQFF

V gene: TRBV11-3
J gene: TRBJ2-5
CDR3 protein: CASSATSVETQYF

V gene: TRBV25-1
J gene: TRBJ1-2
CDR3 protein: CASSESGDGTGIYGYTF

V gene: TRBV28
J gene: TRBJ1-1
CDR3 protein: CASSLMRDRALNTEAFF

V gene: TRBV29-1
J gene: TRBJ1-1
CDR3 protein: CSVVIGPGAEAFF

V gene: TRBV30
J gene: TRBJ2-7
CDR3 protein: CAWSGGQGSFDEQYF

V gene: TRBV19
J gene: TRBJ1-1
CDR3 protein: CASSMGQGYTEAFF

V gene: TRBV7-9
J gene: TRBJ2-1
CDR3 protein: CASSLSWGAHNEQFF

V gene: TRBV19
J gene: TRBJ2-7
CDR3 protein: CASSRGRVAEQYF

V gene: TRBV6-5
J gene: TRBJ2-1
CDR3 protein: CASSKLNSYNEQFF

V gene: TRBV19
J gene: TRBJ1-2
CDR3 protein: CASTIGVYGYTF

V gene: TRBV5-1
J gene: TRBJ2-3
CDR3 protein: CASSSGQQGMQYF

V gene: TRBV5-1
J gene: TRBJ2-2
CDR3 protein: CASSLYGSNTGELFF

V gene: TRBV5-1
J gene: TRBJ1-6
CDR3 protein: CASSLGTGYNSPLHF

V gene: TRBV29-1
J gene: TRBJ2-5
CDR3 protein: CSVEDLEEKDQETQYF

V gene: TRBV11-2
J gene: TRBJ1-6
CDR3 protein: CASSRDRGYNSPLHF

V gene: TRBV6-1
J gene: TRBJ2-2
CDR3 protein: CASSALAGGSNTGELFF

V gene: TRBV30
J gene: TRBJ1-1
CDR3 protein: CAWSGHSGQANTEAFF

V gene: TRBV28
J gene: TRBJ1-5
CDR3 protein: CASSSMGLEDQPQHF

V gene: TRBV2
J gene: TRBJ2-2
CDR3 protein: CASKGTGEPFF

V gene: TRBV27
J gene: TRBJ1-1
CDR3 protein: CASSFGGNTEAFF

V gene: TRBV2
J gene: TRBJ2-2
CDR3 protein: CASSEAQLAGVTGELFF

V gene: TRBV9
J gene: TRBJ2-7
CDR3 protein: CASSATMSDSYEQYF

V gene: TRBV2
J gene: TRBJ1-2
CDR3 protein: CASPDRGNYGYTF